This T cell receptor (beta chain) was sequenced during a study of control samples from healthy donors and cancer patients (dated by TCRdb to 2018 to 2020). Libraries were made using the immunoSEQ multiplex PCR assay. The table comes from immuneACCESS by way of TCRdb, which keeps in-frame sequences with V and J called. Part of the clones is missing from these tables; in studies checked, under half for an unresolved V gene and the rest for unknown reasons. The table for this sample lists about 110,000 clones; around nine tenths of them were counted only once. Roughly 4% of the sample is taken by the ten largest. Details on this clone: Its cognate antigen has yet to be identified. Within one base of it there is no much larger clone, and no base qualities were kept.

From the cysteine through the phenylalanine, the CDR3 covers 16 amino acids. Only the CDR3 portion is preserved as DNA: 48 bases, with reading frame beginning at the first base. The germline V gene provides CDR1 KGHDR and CDR2 SFDVKD. The V end gives up 4 bases and the J end 5 bases, leaving 5 bases in the junction not matched to a gene. The clonotype originates from a human donor in good health. The donor label of this sample is uncertain. The sequenced material came from blood. Here the chain combines TRBV24-1 and TRBJ2-2, with 11 junctional bases fitting TRBD1. The DNA sequence is given as TGTGCCACCAGTGACTCCGGGACAGGGGGGACCGGGGAGCTGTTTTTT. Translated, it gives CATSDSGTGGTGELFF.